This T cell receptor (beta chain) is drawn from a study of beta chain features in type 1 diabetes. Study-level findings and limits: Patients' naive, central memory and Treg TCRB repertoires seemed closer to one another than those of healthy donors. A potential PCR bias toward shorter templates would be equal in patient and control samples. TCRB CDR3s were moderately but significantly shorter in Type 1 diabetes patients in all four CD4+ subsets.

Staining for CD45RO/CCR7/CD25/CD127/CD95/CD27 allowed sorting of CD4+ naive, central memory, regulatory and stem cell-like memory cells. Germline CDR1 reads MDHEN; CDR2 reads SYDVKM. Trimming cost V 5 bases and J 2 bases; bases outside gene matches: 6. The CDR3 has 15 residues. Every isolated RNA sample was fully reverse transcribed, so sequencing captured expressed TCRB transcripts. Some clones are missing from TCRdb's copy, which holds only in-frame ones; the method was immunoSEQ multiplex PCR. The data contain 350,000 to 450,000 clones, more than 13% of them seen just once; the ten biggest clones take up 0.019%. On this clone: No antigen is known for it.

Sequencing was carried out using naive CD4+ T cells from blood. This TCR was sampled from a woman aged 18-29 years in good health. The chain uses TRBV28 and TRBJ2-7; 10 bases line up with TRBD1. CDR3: CASSGEGTGAYEQYF. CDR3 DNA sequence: TGTGCCAGCAGTGGAGAGGGGACAGGGGCCTACGAGCAGTACTTC.